Listed below are T cell receptor beta chains from one sample, sequenced in a study of blood T cell repertoires in COVID-19. TCRdb's table, derived via immunoSEQ multiplex PCR, lists solely in-frame clones and lacks some. The profile shows some 190,000 clones, 88% of them singletons. The sample taken for sequencing was peripheral blood. The receptors here all came from a man younger than 35 with active or convalescent COVID-19. The CDR3 runs from the conserved cysteine through the conserved F or W. D genes are given only for firm matches. Size tells how often a clone was seen (once, few, many) or the class of an expanded clone, and some rows leave it out.

d_call clone_size j_call v_call cdr3_aa cdr3_nt
TRBD1 NA TRBJ1-2 TRBV18 CASSPGTVPNYGYTF TGTGCCAGCTCACCGGGGACAGTTCCGAACTATGGCTACACCTTC
TRBD1 NA TRBJ1-6 TRBV28 CASTKGQGPSPLHF TGTGCCAGCACGAAGGGACAGGGGCCCTCACCCCTCCACTTT
NA NA TRBJ1-4 TRBV18 CASSPTRVQGAEKLFF TGTGCCAGCTCACCGACCCGGGTACAGGGCGCTGAAAAACTGTTTTTT
NA NA TRBJ1-2 TRBV19 CASRRGEGRGYTF TGTGCCAGTAGAAGGGGGGAGGGAAGAGGCTACACCTTC
TRBD2 NA TRBJ2-1 TRBV11-2 CASGSPSGSNEQFF TGTGCCAGCGGCTCGCCTAGCGGGAGCAATGAGCAGTTCTTC
TRBD2 NA TRBJ2-3 TRBV2 CASHSSGITTDTQYF TGTGCCAGCCATTCTAGCGGGATTACGACAGATACGCAGTATTTT
TRBD1 once TRBJ1-2 TRBV30 CAWVIAQGDYGYTF TGTGCCTGGGTAATCGCACAGGGGGACTATGGCTACACCTTC
NA NA TRBJ1-1 TRBV29-1 CSVESRGGGTEAFF TGCAGCGTTGAGTCTAGGGGCGGAGGGACTGAAGCTTTCTTT
NA NA TRBJ1-1 TRBV9 CASSGYAPPGSPEAFF TGTGCCAGCAGCGGATACGCGCCGCCGGGATCCCCTGAAGCTTTCTTT
NA once TRBJ1-2 TRBV24-1 CATSDLHTASDYGYTF TGTGCCACCAGTGATTTGCATACCGCAAGCGACTATGGCTACACCTTC
TRBD1 NA TRBJ1-5 TRBV6-5 CASRQTGGGQPQHF TGTGCCAGCAGGCAAACAGGGGGAGGTCAGCCCCAGCATTTT
NA NA TRBJ2-5 TRBV4-2 CASSLTGTRQETQYF TGTGCCAGCAGCCTAACCGGGACACGCCAAGAGACCCAGTACTTC
TRBD1 NA TRBJ1-3 TRBV3-1/TRBV3-2 CASSPTGDSGNTIYF TGTGCCAGCAGCCCCACAGGGGACTCTGGAAACACCATATATTTT
TRBD2 NA TRBJ2-5 TRBV24-1 CATSDSASGGTEETQYF TGTGCCACCAGTGATTCGGCTAGCGGGGGAACAGAAGAGACCCAGTACTTC
TRBD1 NA TRBJ1-1 TRBV19 CASESGTGGRGTEAFF TGTGCCAGCGAATCCGGGACAGGGGGCAGGGGCACTGAAGCTTTCTTT
TRBD2 NA TRBJ2-1 TRBV3-1/TRBV3-2 CASSHNGGNEQFF TGTGCCAGCAGCCATAACGGGGGGAATGAGCAGTTCTTC
NA NA TRBJ2-7 TRBV4-1 CASSQDIVDEQYF TGCGCCAGCAGCCAAGATATCGTCGACGAGCAGTACTTC
NA NA TRBJ2-1 TRBV11-2 CASSLDVNPGEQFF TGTGCCAGCAGCTTAGATGTGAACCCCGGTGAGCAGTTCTTC
TRBD1 NA TRBJ2-6 TRBV7-9 CASSSTGAGANVLTF TGTGCCAGCAGCTCGACAGGGGCTGGGGCCAACGTCCTGACTTTC
TRBD2 few TRBJ2-1 TRBV4-2 CASSQDHLAGGPSEQFF TGTGCCAGCAGCCAAGATCACCTAGCGGGAGGGCCAAGTGAGCAGTTCTTC
NA NA TRBJ1-3 TRBV19 CASSILQGPGNTIYF TGTGCCAGTAGTATCTTACAGGGTCCTGGAAACACCATATATTTT
NA NA TRBJ2-3 TRBV16 CASSQYNTDTQYF TGTGCCAGCAGCCAATATAACACAGATACGCAGTATTTT
NA NA TRBJ1-6 TRBV12-3/TRBV12-4 CASSRQNSPLHF TGTGCCAGCAGCCGACAAAATTCACCCCTCCACTTT
TRBD2 NA TRBJ2-1 TRBV4-3 CASSHWTSGSSYNEQFF TGCGCCAGCAGCCACTGGACTAGCGGGAGCTCCTACAATGAGCAGTTCTTC
NA NA TRBJ2-1 TRBV21-1 CASSKDLGLAGNEQFF TGTGCCAGCAGCAAAGATCTGGGACTAGCCGGCAATGAGCAGTTCTTC
NA once TRBJ1-1 TRBV7-9 CASSFGQFNTEAFF TGTGCCAGCAGCTTCGGACAGTTTAACACTGAAGCTTTCTTT
TRBD2 NA TRBJ2-2 TRBV15 CATSRVLAANTGELFF TGTGCCACCAGCAGAGTCCTAGCGGCGAACACCGGGGAGCTGTTTTTT
NA NA TRBJ1-5 TRBV6-5 CASSRTQGSNQPQHF TGTGCCAGCAGTCGGACCCAGGGGAGCAATCAGCCCCAGCATTTT
NA NA TRBJ1-2 TRBV10-3 CAISTGLYGYTF TGTGCCATCAGTACAGGCCTCTATGGCTACACCTTC
NA NA TRBJ1-1 TRBV6-6 CASSYLRAMNTEAFF TGTGCCAGCAGTTATCTCAGGGCAATGAACACTGAAGCTTTCTTT
TRBD2 NA TRBJ2-7 TRBV5-6 CASSLAGGAYEQYF TGTGCCAGCAGCTTGGCCGGGGGGGCCTACGAGCAGTACTTC
NA once TRBJ2-5 TRBV29-1 CSVEESGGETQYF TGCAGCGTTGAAGAATCCGGCGGAGAGACCCAGTACTTC
TRBD1 NA TRBJ2-2 TRBV27 CASTLTGGYTGELFF TGTGCCAGCACCCTGACAGGGGGCTACACCGGGGAGCTGTTTTTT
NA NA TRBJ1-5 TRBV5-4 CASLFDVRLRGYSNQPQHF TGTGCCAGCTTATTTGACGTTCGACTCCGGGGTTATAGCAATCAGCCCCAGCATTTT
NA NA TRBJ2-5 TRBV2 CASTPWGQGQETQYF TGTGCCAGCACCCCTTGGGGGCAGGGACAAGAGACCCAGTACTTC
TRBD2 NA TRBJ2-2 TRBV9 CASSVWEEAGGYTGELFF TGTGCCAGCAGCGTATGGGAAGAGGCGGGGGGATACACCGGGGAGCTGTTTTTT
TRBD1 NA TRBJ1-4 TRBV6-5 CASQGATNEKLFF TGTGCCAGTCAGGGGGCAACTAATGAAAAACTGTTTTTT
NA NA TRBJ1-6 TRBV4-1 CASSSGSSPLHF TGCGCCAGCAGCTCAGGGTCTTCACCCCTCCACTTT
NA NA TRBJ1-1 TRBV6-6 CASSYPGHSEAFF TGTGCCAGCAGTTACCCGGGACATTCTGAAGCTTTCTTT
NA NA TRBJ2-1 TRBV7-2 CASSLVRTTYNEQFF TGTGCCAGCAGCTTAGTTCGGACAACCTACAATGAGCAGTTCTTC
TRBD1 NA TRBJ1-4 TRBV24-1 CATSDSEDRGEKLFF TGTGCCACCAGTGATTCCGAGGACAGGGGTGAAAAACTGTTTTTT
TRBD2 NA TRBJ2-7 TRBV4-1 CASSQGGGHEQYF TGCGCCAGCAGCCAAGGGGGGGGACACGAGCAGTACTTC
TRBD1 NA TRBJ1-1 TRBV3-1/TRBV3-2 CASSLRQGGTEAFF TGTGCCAGCAGTCTAAGACAGGGGGGCACTGAAGCTTTCTTT
NA NA TRBJ2-7 TRBV5-1 CASSQGVGPYEQYF TGCGCCAGCAGCCAAGGGGTAGGGCCCTACGAGCAGTACTTC
NA NA TRBJ1-3 TRBV2 CASSDSGGKSGNTIYF TGTGCCAGCAGTGACTCCGGGGGGAAATCTGGAAACACCATATATTTT
NA NA TRBJ1-5 TRBV7-9 CASSLRAAQPQHF TGTGCCAGCAGCTTGAGAGCGGCTCAGCCCCAGCATTTT
NA NA TRBJ1-2 TRBV27 CASSPGQLNYGYTF TGTGCCAGCAGTCCAGGACAGCTCAACTATGGCTACACCTTC
TRBD1 NA TRBJ1-1 TRBV20-1 CSASTGALNTEAFF TGCAGTGCTAGTACAGGGGCTCTTAACACTGAAGCTTTCTTT
NA NA TRBJ2-1 TRBV5-1 CASSPGGGPNEQFF TGCGCCAGCAGCCCGGGTGGGGGCCCAAATGAGCAGTTCTTC